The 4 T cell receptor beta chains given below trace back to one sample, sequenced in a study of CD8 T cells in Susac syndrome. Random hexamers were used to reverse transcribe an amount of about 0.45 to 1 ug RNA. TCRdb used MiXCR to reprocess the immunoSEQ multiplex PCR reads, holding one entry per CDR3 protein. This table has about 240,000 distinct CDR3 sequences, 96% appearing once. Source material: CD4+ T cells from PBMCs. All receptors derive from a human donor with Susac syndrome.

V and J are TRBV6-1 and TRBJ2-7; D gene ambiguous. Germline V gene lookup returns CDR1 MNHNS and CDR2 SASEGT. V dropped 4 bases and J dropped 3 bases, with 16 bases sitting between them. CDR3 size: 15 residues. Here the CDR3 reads CASSVTEPRSYEQYF. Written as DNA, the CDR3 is TGTGCCAGCAGTGTAACCGAGCCTAGGAGCTACGAGCAGTACTTC.

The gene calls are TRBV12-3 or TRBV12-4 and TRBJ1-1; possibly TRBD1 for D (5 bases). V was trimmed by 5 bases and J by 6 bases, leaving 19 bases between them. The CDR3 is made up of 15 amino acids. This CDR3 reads CASSRAPGPSAEAFF. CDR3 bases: TGTGCCAGCAGTAGGGCCCCGGGACCCAGCGCTGAAGCTTTCTTT.

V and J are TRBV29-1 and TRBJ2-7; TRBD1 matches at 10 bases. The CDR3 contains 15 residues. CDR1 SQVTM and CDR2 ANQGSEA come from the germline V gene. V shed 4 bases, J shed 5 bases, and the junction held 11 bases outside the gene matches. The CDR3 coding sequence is TGCAGCGTTGTTTTCCGGGACAGGGGAGCCAACGAGCAGTACTTC. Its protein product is CSVVFRDRGANEQYF.

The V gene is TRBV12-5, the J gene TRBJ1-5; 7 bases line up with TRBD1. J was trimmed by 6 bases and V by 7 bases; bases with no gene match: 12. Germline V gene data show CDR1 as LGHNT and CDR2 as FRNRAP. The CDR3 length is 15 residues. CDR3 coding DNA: TGTGCTAGTGCCCTAGGAGGGGGCCTAGGTCAGCCCCAGCATTTT. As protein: CASALGGGLGQPQHF.